This entry features one T cell receptor (beta chain) sequence. These data come from a study of blood T cell repertoires in COVID-19. Study at large: Samples taken during acute and convalescent COVID-19 were collected in the United States, Italy and Spain.

V was clipped by 5 bases and J by 8 bases, with 15 bases between them. The CDR3 has 13 residues. Per the original data handling: Amplification with reference gene primers provided the estimates of nucleated cell counts. TCRdb keeps only in-frame clones here, not all; method: immunoSEQ multiplex PCR. For V, J and clone size, that table is used; D and trimming come from the DNA. The sample carries 150,000 to 200,000 clones, 84% recorded once. What the recovered Cohort 3 donors had was two negative PCRs, clearance, or symptom resolution. The rearrangement links TRBV12-3 or TRBV12-4 to TRBJ1-2, with a possible D match to TRBD1 (5 bases). Material for sequencing was PBMCs or T cells enriched from blood (not recorded which). The clonotype comes from a woman aged 45-65 years who had recovered from COVID-19. The CDR3 DNA reads TGTGCCAGCAGTCCGGGGACTTTTATAGGCTACACCTTC. This translates into CASSPGTFIGYTF.